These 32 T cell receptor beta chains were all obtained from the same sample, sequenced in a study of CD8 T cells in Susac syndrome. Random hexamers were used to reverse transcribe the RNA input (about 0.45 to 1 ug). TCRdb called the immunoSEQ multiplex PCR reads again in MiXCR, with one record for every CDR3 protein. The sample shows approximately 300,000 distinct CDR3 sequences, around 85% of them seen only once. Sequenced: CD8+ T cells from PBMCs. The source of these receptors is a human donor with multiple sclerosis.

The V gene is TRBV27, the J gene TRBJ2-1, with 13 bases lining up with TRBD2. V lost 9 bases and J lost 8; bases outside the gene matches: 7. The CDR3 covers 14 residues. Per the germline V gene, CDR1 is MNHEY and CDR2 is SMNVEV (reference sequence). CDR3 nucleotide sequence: TGTGCCAGTGGACTAGCGGGAGCTGGAGATGAGCAGTTCTTC. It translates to CASGLAGAGDEQFF.

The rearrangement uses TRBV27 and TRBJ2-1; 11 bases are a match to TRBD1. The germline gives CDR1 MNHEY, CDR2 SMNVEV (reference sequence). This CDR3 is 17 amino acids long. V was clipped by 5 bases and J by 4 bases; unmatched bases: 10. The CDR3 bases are TGTGCCAGCAGTCCCCAACCGGGACAGGGGGGTTACAATGAGCAGTTCTTC. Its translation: CASSPQPGQGGYNEQFF.

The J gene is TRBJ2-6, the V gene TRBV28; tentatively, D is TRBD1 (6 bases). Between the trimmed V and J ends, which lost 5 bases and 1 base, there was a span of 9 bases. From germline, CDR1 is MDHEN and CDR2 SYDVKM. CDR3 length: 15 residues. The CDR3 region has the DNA TGTGCCAGCAGTCCGAGGGGGTCTGGGGCCAACGTCCTGACTTTC. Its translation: CASSPRGSGANVLTF.

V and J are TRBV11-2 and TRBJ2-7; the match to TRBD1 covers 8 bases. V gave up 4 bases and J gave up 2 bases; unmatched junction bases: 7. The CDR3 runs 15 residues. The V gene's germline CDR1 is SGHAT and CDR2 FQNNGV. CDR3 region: CASSSPGTGTYEQYF. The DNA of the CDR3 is TGTGCCAGCAGCTCACCCGGGACAGGCACCTACGAGCAGTACTTC.

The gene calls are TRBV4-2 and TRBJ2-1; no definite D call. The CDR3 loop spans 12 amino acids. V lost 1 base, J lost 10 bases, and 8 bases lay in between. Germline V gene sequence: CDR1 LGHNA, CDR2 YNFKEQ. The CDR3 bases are TGTGCCAGCAGCCAAGGAAGCGACGAGCAGTTCTTC. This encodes CASSQGSDEQFF.

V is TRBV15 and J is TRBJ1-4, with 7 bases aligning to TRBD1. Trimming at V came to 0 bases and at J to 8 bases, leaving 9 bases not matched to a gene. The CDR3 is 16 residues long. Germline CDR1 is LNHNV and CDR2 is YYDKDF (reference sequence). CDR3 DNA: TGTGCCACCAGCAGAGATCGCGACAGGGTCGGGGAAAAACTGTTTTTT. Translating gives CATSRDRDRVGEKLFF. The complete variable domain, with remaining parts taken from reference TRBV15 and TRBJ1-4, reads DAMVIQNPRYQVTQFGKPVTLSCSQTLNHNVMYWYQQKSSQAPKLLFHYYDKDFNNEADTPDNFQSRRPNTSFCFLDIRSPGLGDTAMYLCATSRDRDRVGEKLFFGSGTQLSVL.

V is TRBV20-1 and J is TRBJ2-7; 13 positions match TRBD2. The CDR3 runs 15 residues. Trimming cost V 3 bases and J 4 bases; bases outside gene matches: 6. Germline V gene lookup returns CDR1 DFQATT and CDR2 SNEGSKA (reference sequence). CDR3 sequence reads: CSARELAGGIYEQYF. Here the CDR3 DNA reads TGCAGTGCTAGGGAACTAGCGGGAGGGATTTACGAGCAGTACTTC.

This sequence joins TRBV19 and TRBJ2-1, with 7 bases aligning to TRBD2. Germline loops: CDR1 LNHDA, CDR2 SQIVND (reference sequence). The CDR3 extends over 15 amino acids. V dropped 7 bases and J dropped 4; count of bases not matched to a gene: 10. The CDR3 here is CASIFKAGPYNEQFF. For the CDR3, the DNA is TGTGCCAGTATCTTCAAAGCGGGGCCTTACAATGAGCAGTTCTTC.

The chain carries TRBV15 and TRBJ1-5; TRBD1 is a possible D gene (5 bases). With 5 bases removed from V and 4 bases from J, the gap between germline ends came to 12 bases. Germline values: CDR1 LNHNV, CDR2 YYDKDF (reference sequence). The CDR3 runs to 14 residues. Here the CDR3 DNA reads TGTGCCACCAGCCAAGGACGGGGGAATCAGCCCCAGCATTTT. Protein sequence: CATSQGRGNQPQHF.

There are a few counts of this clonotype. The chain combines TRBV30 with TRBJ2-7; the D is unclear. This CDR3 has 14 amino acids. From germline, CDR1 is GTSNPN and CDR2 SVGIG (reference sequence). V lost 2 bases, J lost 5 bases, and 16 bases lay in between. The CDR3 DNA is TGTGCCTGGAGTCACGCGGTGGCTGTGGACGAGCAGTACTTC. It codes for CAWSHAVAVDEQYF.

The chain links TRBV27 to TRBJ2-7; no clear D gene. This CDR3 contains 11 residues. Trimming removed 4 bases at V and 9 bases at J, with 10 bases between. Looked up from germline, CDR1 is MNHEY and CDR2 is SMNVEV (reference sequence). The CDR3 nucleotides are TGTGCCAGCAGTTCCCCGAAAGGGCAGTACTTC. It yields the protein CASSSPKGQYF.

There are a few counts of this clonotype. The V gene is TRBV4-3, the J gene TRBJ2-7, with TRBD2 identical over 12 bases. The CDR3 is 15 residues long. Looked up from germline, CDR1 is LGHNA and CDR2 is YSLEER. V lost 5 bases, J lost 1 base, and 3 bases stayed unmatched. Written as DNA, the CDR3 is TGCGCCAGCAGCGCGGGACTAGCGGGTTCCTACGAGCAGTACTTC. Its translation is CASSAGLAGSYEQYF.

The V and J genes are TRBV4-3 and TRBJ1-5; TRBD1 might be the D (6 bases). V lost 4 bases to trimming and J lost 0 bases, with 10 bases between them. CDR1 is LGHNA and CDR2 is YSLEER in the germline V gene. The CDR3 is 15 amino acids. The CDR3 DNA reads TGCGCCAGCAGCCTGTACAGGGATAGCAATCAGCCCCAGCATTTT. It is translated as CASSLYRDSNQPQHF.

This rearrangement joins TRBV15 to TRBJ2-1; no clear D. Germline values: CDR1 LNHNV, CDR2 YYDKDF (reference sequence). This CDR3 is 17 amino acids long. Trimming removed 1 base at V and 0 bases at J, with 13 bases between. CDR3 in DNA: TGTGCCACCAGCAGAGGAGAGAGCTTTAGCTCCTACAATGAGCAGTTCTTC. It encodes CATSRGESFSSYNEQFF.

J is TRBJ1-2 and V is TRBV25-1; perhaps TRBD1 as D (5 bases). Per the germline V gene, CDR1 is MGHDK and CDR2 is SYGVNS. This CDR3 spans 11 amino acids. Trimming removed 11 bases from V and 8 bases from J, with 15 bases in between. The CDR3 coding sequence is TGTGCCGAACAGCCGGGGCGCGGCTACACCTTC. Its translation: CAEQPGRGYTF.

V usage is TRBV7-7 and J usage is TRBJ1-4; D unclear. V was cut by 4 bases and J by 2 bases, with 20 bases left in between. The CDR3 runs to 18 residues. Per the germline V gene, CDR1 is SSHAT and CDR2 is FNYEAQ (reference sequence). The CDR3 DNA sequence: TGTGCCAGCAGCTCAGCCACCTATCCTAAAGCGACTAATGAAAAACTGTTTTTT. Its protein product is CASSSATYPKATNEKLFF.

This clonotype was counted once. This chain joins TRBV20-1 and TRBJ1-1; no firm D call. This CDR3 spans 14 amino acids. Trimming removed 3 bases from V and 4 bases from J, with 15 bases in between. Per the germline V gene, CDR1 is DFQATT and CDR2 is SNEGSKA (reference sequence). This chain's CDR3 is CSARRIAESTEAFF. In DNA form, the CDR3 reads TGCAGTGCTAGGAGAATAGCGGAGAGCACTGAAGCTTTCTTT.

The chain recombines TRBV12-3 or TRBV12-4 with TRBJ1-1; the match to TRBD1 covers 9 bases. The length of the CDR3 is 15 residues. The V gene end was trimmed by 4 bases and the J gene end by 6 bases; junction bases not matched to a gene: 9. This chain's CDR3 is CASSYRTGDDAEAFF. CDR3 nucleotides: TGTGCCAGCAGTTACAGGACAGGGGATGACGCTGAAGCTTTCTTT.

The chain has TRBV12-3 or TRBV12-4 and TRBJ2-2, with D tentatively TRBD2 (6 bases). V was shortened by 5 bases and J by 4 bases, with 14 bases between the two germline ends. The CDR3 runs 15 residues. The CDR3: CASSPPEGATGELFF. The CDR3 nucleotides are TGTGCCAGCAGTCCGCCGGAGGGAGCCACCGGGGAGCTGTTTTTT.

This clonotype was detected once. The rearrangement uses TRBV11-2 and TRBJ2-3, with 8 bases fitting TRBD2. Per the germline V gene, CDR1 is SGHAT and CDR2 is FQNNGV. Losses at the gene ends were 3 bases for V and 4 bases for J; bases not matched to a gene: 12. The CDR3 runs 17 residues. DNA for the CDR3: TGTGCCAGCAGCTTCCCCACGGGGGGGGAGCAAGCAGATACGCAGTATTTT. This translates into CASSFPTGGEQADTQYF.

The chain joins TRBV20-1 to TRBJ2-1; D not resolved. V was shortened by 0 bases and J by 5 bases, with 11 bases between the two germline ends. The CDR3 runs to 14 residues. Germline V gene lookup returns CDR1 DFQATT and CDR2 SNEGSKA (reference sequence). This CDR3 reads CSARDPRPHNEQFF. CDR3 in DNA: TGCAGTGCTAGAGATCCGAGACCGCACAATGAGCAGTTCTTC.

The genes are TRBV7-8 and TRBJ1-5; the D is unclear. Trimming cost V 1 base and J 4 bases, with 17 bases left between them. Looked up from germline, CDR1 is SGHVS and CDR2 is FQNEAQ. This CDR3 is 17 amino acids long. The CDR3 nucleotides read TGTGCCAGCAGCTTAGATGTTTTGTCAGTTAAAAATCAGCCCCAGCATTTT. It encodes CASSLDVLSVKNQPQHF.

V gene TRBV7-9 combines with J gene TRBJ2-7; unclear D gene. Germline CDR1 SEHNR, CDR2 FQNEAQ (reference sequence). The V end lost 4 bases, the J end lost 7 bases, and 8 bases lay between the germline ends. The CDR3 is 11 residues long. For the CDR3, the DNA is TGTGCCAGCAGCTGGGCGCGTGAGCAGTACTTC. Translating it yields CASSWAREQYF.

The DNA for the CDR3 is TGTGCCAGCAGCGCGGGGGGCCTTAACACTGAAGCTTTCTTT. This encodes CASSAGGLNTEAFF. The chain links TRBV9 to TRBJ1-1, with D tentatively TRBD1 (6 bases). The CDR3 runs 14 residues. V lost 3 bases and J lost 2, with 11 bases in between. Germline loops: CDR1 SGDLS, CDR2 YYNGEE.

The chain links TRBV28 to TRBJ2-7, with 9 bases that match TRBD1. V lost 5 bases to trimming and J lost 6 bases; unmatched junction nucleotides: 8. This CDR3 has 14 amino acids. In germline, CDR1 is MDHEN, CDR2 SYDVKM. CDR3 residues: CASSQPGQGFEQYF. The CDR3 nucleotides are TGTGCCAGCAGTCAGCCGGGACAGGGTTTCGAGCAGTACTTC.

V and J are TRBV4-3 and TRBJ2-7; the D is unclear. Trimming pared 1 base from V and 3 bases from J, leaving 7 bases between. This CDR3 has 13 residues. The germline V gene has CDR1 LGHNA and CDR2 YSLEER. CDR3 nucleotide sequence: TGCGCCAGCAGCCAAGGGACGGACTACGAGCAGTACTTC. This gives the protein CASSQGTDYEQYF.

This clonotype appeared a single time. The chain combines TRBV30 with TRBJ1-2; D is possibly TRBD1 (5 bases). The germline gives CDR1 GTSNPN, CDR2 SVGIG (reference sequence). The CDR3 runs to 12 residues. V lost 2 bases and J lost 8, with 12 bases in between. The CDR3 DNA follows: TGTGCCTGGAGTCGAGGGGAACCGGGCTACACCTTC. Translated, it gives CAWSRGEPGYTF.

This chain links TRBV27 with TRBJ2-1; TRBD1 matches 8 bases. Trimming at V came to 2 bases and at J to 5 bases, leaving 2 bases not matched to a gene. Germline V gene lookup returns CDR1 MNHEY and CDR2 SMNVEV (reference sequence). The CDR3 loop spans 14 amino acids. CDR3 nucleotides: TGTGCCAGCAGTTTACAGGACAGGGACAATGAGCAGTTCTTC. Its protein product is CASSLQDRDNEQFF.

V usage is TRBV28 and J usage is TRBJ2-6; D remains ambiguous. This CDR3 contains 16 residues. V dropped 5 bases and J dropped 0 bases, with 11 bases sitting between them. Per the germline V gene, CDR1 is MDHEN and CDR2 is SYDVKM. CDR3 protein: CASSLLSYSGANVLTF. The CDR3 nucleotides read TGTGCCAGCAGTCTTCTAAGTTACTCTGGGGCCAACGTCCTGACTTTC.

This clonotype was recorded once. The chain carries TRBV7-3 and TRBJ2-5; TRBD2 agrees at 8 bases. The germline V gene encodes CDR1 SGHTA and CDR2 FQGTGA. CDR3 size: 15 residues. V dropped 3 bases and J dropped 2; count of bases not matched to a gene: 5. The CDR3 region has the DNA TGTGCCAGCAGCTTGGGACTAGTAGGGCAAGAGACCCAGTACTTC. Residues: CASSLGLVGQETQYF.

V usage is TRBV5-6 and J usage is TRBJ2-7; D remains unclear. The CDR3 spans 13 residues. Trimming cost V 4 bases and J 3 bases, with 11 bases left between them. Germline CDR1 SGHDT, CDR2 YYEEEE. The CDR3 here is CASSGDTYYEQYF. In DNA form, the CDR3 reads TGTGCCAGCAGCGGAGACACCTACTACGAGCAGTACTTC.

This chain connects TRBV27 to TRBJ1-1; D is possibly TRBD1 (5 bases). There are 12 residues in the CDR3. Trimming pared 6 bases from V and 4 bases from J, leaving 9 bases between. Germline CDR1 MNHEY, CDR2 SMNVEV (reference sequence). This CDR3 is CASRAGGTEAFF. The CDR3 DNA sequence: TGTGCCAGCAGGGCGGGGGGCACTGAAGCTTTCTTT.